This T cell receptor (beta chain) was retrieved from a study of CD4 T cells in relation to SARS-CoV-2 and coronaviruses. Libraries were prepared by immunoSEQ multiplex PCR; TCRdb keeps only in-frame clonotypes and omits some of them. The data show approximately 20,000 clones, 81% seen once. Between the trimmed V and J ends, which lost 11 bases and 6 bases, there was a span of 17 bases. This CDR3 contains 12 residues. Germline V gene sequence: CDR1 MNHEY, CDR2 SVGAGI. Before the COVID-19 pandemic, during about 2011-2018, CD4+ T cells were taken from unexposed donors. The cells were cultured for over eight days before CD4+ T cells were isolated. As cell numbers allowed, unexposed-donor CD4+ T cells faced SARS-CoV-2 S/N and four cold-coronavirus spikes. On days 3 and 7, cultures got half fresh IL-2 medium. With respect to this clone: What it binds is not known.

The chain uses TRBV6-5 and TRBJ2-7; possibly TRBD1 for D (7 bases). Source material: CD4+ T cells from PBMCs, cultured in vitro. This sequence originates from a human donor in good health. CDR3 loop: CAVQGEAREQYF. In nucleotides, the CDR3 is TGTGCCGTCCAGGGGGAGGCTCGCGAGCAGTACTTC.